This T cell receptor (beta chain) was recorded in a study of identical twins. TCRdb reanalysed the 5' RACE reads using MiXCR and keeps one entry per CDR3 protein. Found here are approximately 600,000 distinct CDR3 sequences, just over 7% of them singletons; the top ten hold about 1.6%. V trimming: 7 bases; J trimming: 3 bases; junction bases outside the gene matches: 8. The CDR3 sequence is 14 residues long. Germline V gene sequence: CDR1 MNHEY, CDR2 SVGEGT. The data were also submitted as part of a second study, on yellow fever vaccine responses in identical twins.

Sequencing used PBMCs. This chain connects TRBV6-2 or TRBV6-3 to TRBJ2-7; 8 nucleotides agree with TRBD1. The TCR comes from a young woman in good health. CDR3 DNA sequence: TGTGCCAGCACTGGCAGGGGGCCTCACTACGAGCAGTACGTC. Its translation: CASTGRGPHYEQYV.